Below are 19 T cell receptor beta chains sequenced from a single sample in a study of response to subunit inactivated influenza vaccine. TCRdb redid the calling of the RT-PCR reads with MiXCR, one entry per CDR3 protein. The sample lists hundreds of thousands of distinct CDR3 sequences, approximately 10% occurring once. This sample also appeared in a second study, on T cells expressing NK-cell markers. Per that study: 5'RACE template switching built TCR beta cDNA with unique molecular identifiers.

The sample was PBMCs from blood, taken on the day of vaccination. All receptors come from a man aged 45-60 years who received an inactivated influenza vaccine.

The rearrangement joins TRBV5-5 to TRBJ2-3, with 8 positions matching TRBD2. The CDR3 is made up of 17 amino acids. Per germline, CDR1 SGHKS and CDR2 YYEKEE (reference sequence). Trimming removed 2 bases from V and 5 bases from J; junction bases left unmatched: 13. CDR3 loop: CASSFFPSAGGVDTQYF. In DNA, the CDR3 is TGTGCCAGCAGCTTTTTCCCCTCCGCGGGGGGTGTAGATACGCAGTATTTT.

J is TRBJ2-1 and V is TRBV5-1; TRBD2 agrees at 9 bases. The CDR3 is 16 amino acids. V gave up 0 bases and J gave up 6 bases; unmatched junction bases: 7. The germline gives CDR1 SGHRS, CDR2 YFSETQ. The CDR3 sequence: CASSLDPTSGSNEQFF. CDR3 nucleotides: TGCGCCAGCAGCTTGGACCCGACTAGCGGCTCCAATGAGCAGTTCTTC.

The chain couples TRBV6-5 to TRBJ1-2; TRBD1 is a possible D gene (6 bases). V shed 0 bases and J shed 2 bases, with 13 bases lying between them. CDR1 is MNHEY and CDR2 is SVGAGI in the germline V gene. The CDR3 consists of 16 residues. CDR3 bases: TGTGCCAGCAGTTACTCGAGGCGGGGGGCGAACTATGGCTACACCTTC. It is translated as CASSYSRRGANYGYTF.

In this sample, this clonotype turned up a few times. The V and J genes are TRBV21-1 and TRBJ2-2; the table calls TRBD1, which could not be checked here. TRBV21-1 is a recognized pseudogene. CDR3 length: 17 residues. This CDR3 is CASILLLYPPCSGELFF. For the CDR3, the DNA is TGTGCCAGCATCCTACTCCTCTACCCCCCCTGTTCCGGGGAGCTGTTTTTT.

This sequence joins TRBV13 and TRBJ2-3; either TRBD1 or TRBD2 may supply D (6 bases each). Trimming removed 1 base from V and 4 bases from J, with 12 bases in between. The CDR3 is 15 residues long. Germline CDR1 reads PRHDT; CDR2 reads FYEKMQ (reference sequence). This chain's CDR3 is CASSLEGGGSDTQYF. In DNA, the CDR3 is TGTGCCAGCAGCTTAGAGGGGGGCGGGTCAGATACGCAGTATTTT.

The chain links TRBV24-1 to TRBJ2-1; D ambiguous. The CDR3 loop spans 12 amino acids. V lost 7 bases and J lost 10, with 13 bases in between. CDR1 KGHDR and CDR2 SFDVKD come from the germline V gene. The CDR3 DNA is TGTGCCACCAGCCCGACGGGTTGGGAGCAGTTCTTC. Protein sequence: CATSPTGWEQFF.

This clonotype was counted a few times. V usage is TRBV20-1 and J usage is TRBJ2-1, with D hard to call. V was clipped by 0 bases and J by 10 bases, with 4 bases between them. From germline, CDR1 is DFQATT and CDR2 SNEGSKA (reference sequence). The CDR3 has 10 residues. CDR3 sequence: CSAREREQFF. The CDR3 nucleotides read TGCAGTGCTAGAGAACGGGAGCAGTTCTTC.

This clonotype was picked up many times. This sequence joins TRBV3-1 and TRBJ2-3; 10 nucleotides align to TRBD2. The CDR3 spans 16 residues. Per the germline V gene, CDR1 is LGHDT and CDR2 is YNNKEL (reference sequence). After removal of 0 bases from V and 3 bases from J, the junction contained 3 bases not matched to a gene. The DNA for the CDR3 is TGTGCCAGCAGCCAAGATGATAGCGGGGGGACAGATACGCAGTATTTT. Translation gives CASSQDDSGGTDTQYF.

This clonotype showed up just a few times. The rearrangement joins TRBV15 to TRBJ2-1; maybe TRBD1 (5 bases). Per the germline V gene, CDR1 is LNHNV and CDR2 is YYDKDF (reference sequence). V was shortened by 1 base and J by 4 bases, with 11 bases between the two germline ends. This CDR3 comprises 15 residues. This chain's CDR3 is CATSRASGRYNEQFF. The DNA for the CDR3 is TGTGCCACCAGCAGAGCGTCAGGGCGATACAATGAGCAGTTCTTC.

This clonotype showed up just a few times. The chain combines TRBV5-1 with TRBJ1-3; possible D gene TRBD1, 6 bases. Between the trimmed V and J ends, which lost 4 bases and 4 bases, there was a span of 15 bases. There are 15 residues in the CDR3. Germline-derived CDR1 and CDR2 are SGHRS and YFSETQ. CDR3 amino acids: CASSQSGQLGNTIYF. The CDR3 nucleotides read TGCGCCAGCAGCCAGAGCGGACAGTTGGGAAACACCATATATTTT.

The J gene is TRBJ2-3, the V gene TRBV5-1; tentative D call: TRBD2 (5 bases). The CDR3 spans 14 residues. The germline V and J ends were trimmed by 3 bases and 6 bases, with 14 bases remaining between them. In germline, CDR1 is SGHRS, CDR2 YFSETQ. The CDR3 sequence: CASSSDGVGDTQYF. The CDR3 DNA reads TGCGCCAGCAGCTCGGACGGGGTCGGGGATACGCAGTATTTT.

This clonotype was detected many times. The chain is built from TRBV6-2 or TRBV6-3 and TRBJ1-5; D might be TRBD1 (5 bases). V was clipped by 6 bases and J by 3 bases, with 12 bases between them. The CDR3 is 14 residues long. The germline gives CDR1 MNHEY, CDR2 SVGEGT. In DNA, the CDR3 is TGTGCCAGCAGCAAGGGGAGGGACAATCAGCCCCAGCATTTT. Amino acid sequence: CASSKGRDNQPQHF.

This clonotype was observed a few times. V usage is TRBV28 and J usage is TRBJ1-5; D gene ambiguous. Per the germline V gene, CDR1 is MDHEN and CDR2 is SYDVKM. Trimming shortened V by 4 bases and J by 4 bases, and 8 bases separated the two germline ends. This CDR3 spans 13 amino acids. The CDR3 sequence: CASSYPNNQPQHF. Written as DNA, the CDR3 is TGTGCCAGCAGTTATCCTAATAATCAGCCCCAGCATTTT.

In nucleotides, the CDR3 is TGTGCCACCACCATCGACAGGGGGAACACTGAAGCTTTCTTT. This sequence encodes CATTIDRGNTEAFF. The rearrangement uses TRBV15 and TRBJ1-1; 8 nucleotides agree with TRBD1. Germline trimming cut 7 bases from V and 1 base from J; bases unmatched to any gene: 5. Germline V gene data show CDR1 as LNHNV and CDR2 as YYDKDF (reference sequence). The CDR3 covers 14 residues.

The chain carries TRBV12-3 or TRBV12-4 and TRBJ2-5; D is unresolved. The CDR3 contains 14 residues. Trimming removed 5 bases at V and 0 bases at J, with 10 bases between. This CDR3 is CASSPGDYQETQYF. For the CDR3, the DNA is TGTGCCAGCAGTCCCGGAGATTACCAAGAGACCCAGTACTTC.

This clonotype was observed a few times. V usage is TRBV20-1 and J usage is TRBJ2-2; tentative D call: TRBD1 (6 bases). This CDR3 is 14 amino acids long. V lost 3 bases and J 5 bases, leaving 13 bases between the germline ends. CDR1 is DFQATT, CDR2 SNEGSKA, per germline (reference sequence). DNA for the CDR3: TGCAGTGCTAGTGGGGGCTCGAGGACCGGGGAGCTGTTTTTT. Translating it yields CSASGGSRTGELFF.

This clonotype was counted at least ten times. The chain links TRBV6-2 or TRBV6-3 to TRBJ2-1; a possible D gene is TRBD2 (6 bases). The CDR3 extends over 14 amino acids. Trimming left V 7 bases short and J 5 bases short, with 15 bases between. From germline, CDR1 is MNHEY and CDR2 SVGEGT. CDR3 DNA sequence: TGTGCCAGCACAAGACTAGTATTCCACAATGAGCAGTTCTTC. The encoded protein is CASTRLVFHNEQFF.

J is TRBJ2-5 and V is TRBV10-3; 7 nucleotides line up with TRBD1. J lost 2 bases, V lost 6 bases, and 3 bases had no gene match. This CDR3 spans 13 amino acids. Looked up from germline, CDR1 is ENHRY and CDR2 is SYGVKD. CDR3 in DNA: TGTGCCATCAGAGCGACAGGGCAAGAGACCCAGTACTTC. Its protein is CAIRATGQETQYF.

The CDR3: CASSLDILDNIQYF. The CDR3 coding sequence is TGCGCCAGCAGCTTGGACATCTTGGACAACATTCAGTACTTC. V gene TRBV5-1 combines with J gene TRBJ2-4; D is undetermined. The germline CDR1 and CDR2 sequences are SGHRS and YFSETQ. This CDR3 spans 14 amino acids. Trimming took off 0 bases at V and 7 bases at J, with 11 bases between the two ends.